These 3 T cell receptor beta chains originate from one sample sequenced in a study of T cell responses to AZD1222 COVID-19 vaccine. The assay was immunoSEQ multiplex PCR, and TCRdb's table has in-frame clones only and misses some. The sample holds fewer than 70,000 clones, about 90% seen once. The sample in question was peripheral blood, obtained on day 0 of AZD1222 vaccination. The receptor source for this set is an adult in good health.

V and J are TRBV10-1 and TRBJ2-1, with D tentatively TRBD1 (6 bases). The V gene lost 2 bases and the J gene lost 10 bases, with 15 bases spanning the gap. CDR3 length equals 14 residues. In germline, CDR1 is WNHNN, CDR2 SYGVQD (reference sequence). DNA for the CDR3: TGCGCCAGCAGTGAGGGGGGCGCTCAGCAGGAGCAGTTCTTC. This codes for CASSEGGAQQEQFF.

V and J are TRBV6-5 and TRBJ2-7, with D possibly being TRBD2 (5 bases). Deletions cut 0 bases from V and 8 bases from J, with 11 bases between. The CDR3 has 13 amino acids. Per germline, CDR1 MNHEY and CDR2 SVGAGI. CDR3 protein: CASSYSSGSKQYF. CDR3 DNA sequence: TGTGCCAGCAGTTACTCGTCGGGGTCGAAGCAGTACTTC.

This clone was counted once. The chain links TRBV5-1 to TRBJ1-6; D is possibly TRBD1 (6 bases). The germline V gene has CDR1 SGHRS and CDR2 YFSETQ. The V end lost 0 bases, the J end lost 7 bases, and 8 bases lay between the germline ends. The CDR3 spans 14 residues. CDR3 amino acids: CASSLEGQNSPLHF. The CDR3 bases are TGCGCCAGCAGCTTGGAAGGACAGAATTCACCCCTCCACTTT.